Listed below are T cell receptor beta chains from one sample, sequenced in a study of cytomegalovirus exposure and HLA in healthy donors. The table came from immunoSEQ multiplex PCR; TCRdb's copy has only in-frame clones and leaves some out. The data show 95,000 to 150,000 clones, 63% seen once. Sequenced: PBMCs. Every receptor here comes from a man aged 35 to 55 in good health and CMV-seropositive. Both conserved end residues are part of each CDR3. A D gene is named only where the DNA matches it firmly. The size of a clone is reported for some rows only, either as once, few or many, or as a class for expanded clones.

clone_size j_call d_call v_call cdr3_aa cdr3_nt
few TRBJ1-5 TRBD1 TRBV5-1 CASSVTGGRGQPQHF TGCGCCAGCAGCGTGACAGGGGGCAGAGGACAGCCCCAGCATTTT
- TRBJ2-1 - TRBV5-6 CASSLFRTSLYNEQFF TGTGCCAGCAGCTTGTTTCGGACTTCCCTCTACAATGAGCAGTTCTTC
- TRBJ1-1 - TRBV5-6 CASSLDWETEAFF TGTGCCAGCAGCTTGGACTGGGAGACTGAAGCTTTCTTT
- TRBJ2-7 TRBD2 TRBV7-8 CASSLAWRGGGYEQYF TGTGCCAGCAGCTTAGCTTGGCGGGGGGGCGGATACGAGCAGTACTTC
- TRBJ1-5 - TRBV19 CASQWEGSQPQHF TGTGCCAGCCAATGGGAGGGCAGTCAGCCCCAGCATTTT
- TRBJ2-7 - TRBV28 CASSVTPRTYEQYF TGTGCCAGCAGTGTAACCCCGAGGACTTACGAGCAGTACTTC
few TRBJ2-3 - TRBV12-5 CASGLVGGDTQYF TGTGCTAGTGGTTTGGTAGGGGGAGATACGCAGTATTTT
- TRBJ2-1 TRBD2 TRBV7-9 CASSLEGSGVWNEQFF TGTGCCAGCAGCTTAGAGGGTAGCGGGGTTTGGAATGAGCAGTTCTTC
few TRBJ1-2 TRBD1 TRBV5-4 CASSSKGGSVYGYTF TGTGCCAGCAGTTCGAAAGGGGGCTCTGTCTATGGCTACACCTTC
once TRBJ1-6 - TRBV5-6 CASSLIGANSPLHF TGTGCCAGCAGCTTGATTGGGGCTAATTCACCCCTCCACTTT
- TRBJ2-7 TRBD2 TRBV28 CASSLAGVTFYEQYF TGTGCCAGCAGTTTAGCGGGAGTAACTTTCTACGAGCAGTACTTC
- TRBJ2-7 - TRBV27 CASSLSTGSYEQYF TGTGCCAGCAGTTTATCTACCGGGAGCTACGAGCAGTACTTC
- TRBJ2-5 TRBD2 TRBV29-1 CSVDGLAGVETQYF TGCAGCGTTGACGGTCTAGCGGGGGTAGAGACCCAGTACTTC
- TRBJ2-1 - TRBV1 CTSSQDHGSLAGNNEQFF TGCACCAGCAGCCAAGATCACGGGAGTCTAGCGGGGAACAATGAGCAGTTCTTC
- TRBJ1-2 - TRBV7-2 CASSGFRQSEGYTF TGTGCCAGCAGCGGGTTCAGGCAGTCTGAAGGCTACACCTTC
- TRBJ2-5 - TRBV7-2 CASSLAWTVQETQYF TGTGCCAGCAGCTTAGCTTGGACAGTTCAAGAGACCCAGTACTTC
- TRBJ1-4 - TRBV28 CASSLEEKLFF TGTGCCAGCAGTTTGGAGGAAAAACTGTTTTTT
few TRBJ1-1 - TRBV6-5 CASSDPGTLEAFF TGTGCCAGCAGTGACCCCGGGACACTCGAAGCTTTCTTT
- TRBJ2-3 TRBD2 TRBV5-1 CASSKGTSGHADTQYF TGCGCCAGCAGCAAGGGGACTAGCGGGCATGCAGATACGCAGTATTTT
- TRBJ1-4 TRBD1 TRBV10-3 CAISETTGANEKLFF TGTGCCATCAGTGAGACGACAGGGGCGAATGAAAAACTGTTTTTT
few TRBJ1-4 TRBD1 TRBV29-1 CSGGQGVEGEKLFF TGCAGCGGAGGACAGGGGGTTGAGGGTGAAAAACTGTTTTTT
- TRBJ1-4 TRBD1 TRBV28 CASSLGGQGLNEKLFF TGTGCCAGCAGTTTAGGAGGACAGGGGTTAAATGAAAAACTGTTTTTT
- TRBJ1-2 - TRBV18 CASSPLDSYGYTF TGTGCCAGCTCACCATTGGACAGCTATGGCTACACCTTC
- TRBJ2-5 - TRBV10-3 CATSRGGGGVQETQYF TGTGCCACCTCCAGAGGGGGGGGAGGCGTACAAGAGACCCAGTACTTC
- TRBJ2-7 - TRBV11-2 CASSLAGKSYEQYF TGTGCCAGCAGCTTAGCAGGAAAATCCTACGAGCAGTACTTC